Included here is one TCR beta chain sequence, with context. Its specificity is not known. TRB cDNA was prepared as libraries by UMI-labeled 5' RACE. With the 5' RACE reads reprocessed, TCRdb shows one record per CDR3 protein and no DNA. The sample data list about 56,000 distinct CDR3 sequences. The sample is drawn from a study of CXCR3-negative and CXCR3-positive naive CD8 T cells. Study findings and constraints: Diversity proved comparably high across both naive subsets and much lower in memory CD8+ cells.

From germline, CDR1 is SEHNR and CDR2 FQNEAQ (reference sequence). This CDR3 is built from 16 residues. Sample: memory CD8+ T cells from blood. This clonotype was obtained from a human donor in good health. Some clones in this sample may be carry-over from other donors' samples. The chain joins TRBV7-9 to TRBJ2-1; TCRdb outputs TRBD2, but without DNA this stays unchecked. The CDR3 loop reads CASSSLAGGPDNEQFF.